This record concerns one TCR beta chain sequence. Its specificity is not known. Sequencing used immunoSEQ version 4 in survey mode. Repertoires were generated with immunoSEQ multiplex PCR, while TCRdb's copy carries only in-frame clones and drops some. The sample has about 36,000 clones; roughly four fifths are singletons. Cells were stimulated with overlapping HIV-1 Gag 15-mer peptides. CD40L-negative CD69-negative CD45RO-high memory CD4+ T cells were sorted as populations depleted of antigen-responding cells. These HIV-1-infected adults initiated suppressive ART in chronic infection. This specimen comes from a study of persistence of HIV-infected CD4 T cells. Study at large: CD4+ T cells responding to CMV or HIV-1 Gag were isolated. Findings of the study overall: Degenerate expanded CDR3beta sequences were enriched among CMV- and Gag-responding cells. The rare CMV-responding cells with HIV-1 proviruses were not separately TCR-sequenced.

The CDR3 length is 15 residues. Germline assignment: CDR1 LNHDA and CDR2 SQIVND (reference sequence). Trimming removed 5 bases from V and 5 bases from J, with 18 bases in between. Sequenced material: cultured CD4+ T cells from PBMCs, taken from a patient who received antiretroviral therapy. The sequence derives from an adult with HIV. The donor label of this sample is uncertain. The chain couples TRBV19 to TRBJ1-2; D possibly corresponds to TRBD1 (5 bases). DNA of the CDR3: TGTGCCAGTAGTTCGGGACCGCAAACCTTTTATGGCTACACCTTC. Translating gives CASSSGPQTFYGYTF.